This T cell receptor beta chain is from a study of blood T cells in healthy people across ages. Study outcomes and limitations: Samples with more naive T cells showed higher observed beta diversity.

The table lists this clonotype with a few counts. The antigen remains undetermined. Primers used in a second PCR of about 7 to 12 cycles were a sample-barcoded 5' primer and a J-beta primer mix. With 12 random nucleotides, a template-switch adaptor tagged each individual cDNA molecule. Each CDR3 protein gets one entry after TCRdb re-called the 5' RACE reads with MiXCR. The table lists approximately 880,000 distinct CDR3 sequences, around 48% of them singletons. This CDR3 is 15 amino acids long. The germline CDR1 and CDR2 sequences are SGHAT and FQNNGV. V lost 4 bases and J 1 base, leaving 14 bases between the germline ends.

What was sequenced was blood. The sequence was obtained from a man aged 25-45 years in good health. This chain links TRBV11-2 with TRBJ2-7; a possible D gene is TRBD1 (6 bases). CDR3 in amino acids: CASSSQGQSSYEQYF. CDR3 nucleotide sequence: TGTGCCAGCAGCTCCCAGGGGCAGAGTTCCTACGAGCAGTACTTC.